Shown below are 17 T cell receptor beta chains from a single sample sequenced in a study of cytomegalovirus exposure and HLA in healthy donors. PCR involved 60 Vbeta and 13 Jbeta primers. Here immunoSEQ multiplex PCR was the method, and the copy in TCRdb shows in-frame clones only, minus some. The sample records 150,000 to 200,000 clones, roughly 83% being singletons. Sequencing input: PBMCs. All receptors come from a woman between 45 and 60 years old in good health and CMV-seronegative.

The rearrangement joins TRBV4-2 to TRBJ1-5; D unresolved. This CDR3 is 16 amino acids long. Germline CDR1 LGHNA, CDR2 YNFKEQ. Between the trimmed V and J ends, which lost 0 bases and 2 bases, there was a span of 11 bases. The CDR3 DNA sequence: TGTGCCAGCAGCCAAGATTGGGCACCCCGCAATCAGCCCCAGCATTTT. It is translated as CASSQDWAPRNQPQHF.

The chain links TRBV9 to TRBJ1-1; tentatively, D is TRBD1 (6 bases). Germline values: CDR1 SGDLS, CDR2 YYNGEE. V gave up 4 bases and J gave up 5 bases, with 18 bases separating them. The CDR3 extends over 15 amino acids. CDR3: CASSRSSGGRTEAFF. The DNA for the CDR3 is TGTGCCAGCAGCCGTAGCTCCGGGGGGCGGACTGAAGCTTTCTTT.

The genes are TRBV28 and TRBJ1-2; no clear D. The V end was cut by 2 bases, the J end by 4 bases, with 8 bases between. Germline V gives CDR1 MDHEN, CDR2 SYDVKM. This CDR3 contains 13 residues. The CDR3 DNA reads as TGTGCCAGCAGTTTACGCAGTCTCTATGGCTACACCTTC. Translated: CASSLRSLYGYTF.

This clone was picked up one time. The chain is built from TRBV5-5 and TRBJ1-3; weak D call: TRBD1 (5 bases). From germline, CDR1 is SGHKS and CDR2 YYEKEE (reference sequence). The CDR3 loop spans 15 amino acids. V shed 0 bases and J shed 7 bases, with 14 bases lying between them. Written as DNA, the CDR3 is TGTGCCAGCAGCTTGGATGGGGCCTCAGTGAACACCATATATTTT. Translation gives CASSLDGASVNTIYF. Full variable domain (rest looked up from reference TRBV5-5 and TRBJ1-3): DAGVTQSPTHLIKTRGQQVTLRCSPISGHKSVSWYQQVLGQGPQFIFQYYEKEERGRGNFPDRFSARQFPNYSSELNVNALLLGDSALYLCASSLDGASVNTIYFGEGSWLTVV.

This chain joins TRBV7-8 and TRBJ1-1, with 8 bases that match TRBD1. In germline, CDR1 is SGHVS, CDR2 FQNEAQ. The J segment lost 2 bases and the V segment lost 5 bases, leaving 10 bases of the junction unmatched. This CDR3 spans 16 amino acids. CDR3 nucleotides: TGTGCCAGCAGCCCGAGGACAGGGAATTTAAACACTGAAGCTTTCTTT. It encodes CASSPRTGNLNTEAFF.

As concerns this clone: Other DNA sequences in the sample encode the same CDR3. The chain employs TRBV9 and TRBJ2-2, with D possibly being TRBD2 (5 bases). The CDR3 covers 15 residues. Germline V gene lookup returns CDR1 SGDLS and CDR2 YYNGEE. Trimming shortened V by 0 bases and J by 1 base, and 7 bases separated the two germline ends. This CDR3 is CASSVVGGNTGELFF. CDR3 sequence (DNA): TGTGCCAGCAGCGTAGTAGGAGGGAACACCGGGGAGCTGTTTTTT.

The chain couples TRBV6-5 to TRBJ1-6, with 7 nucleotides matching TRBD1. The length of the CDR3 is 15 residues. Germline trimming cut 4 bases from V and 11 bases from J; bases unmatched to any gene: 11. Germline loops: CDR1 MNHEY, CDR2 SVGAGI. CDR3 nucleotides: TGTGCCAGCAGTTCTCTGACAGGGCTGGCGACACCCCTCCACTTT. Its protein product is CASSSLTGLATPLHF.

This chain connects TRBV7-9 to TRBJ2-4, with 7 bases fitting TRBD1. Germline CDR1 and CDR2: SEHNR and FQNEAQ (reference sequence). J was trimmed by 0 bases and V by 4 bases; bases with no gene match: 9. This CDR3 is 17 amino acids long. The CDR3 is CASSSGTATLAKNIQYF. Here the CDR3 DNA reads TGTGCCAGCAGCTCCGGGACAGCTACTTTAGCCAAAAACATTCAGTACTTC.

V and J are TRBV5-1 and TRBJ2-1; TRBD1 agrees at 10 bases. The CDR3 is 15 residues long. J lost 9 bases, V lost 0 bases, and 6 bases had no gene match. CDR1 is SGHRS, CDR2 YFSETQ, per germline. The CDR3 reads CASSLEPGQGTEQFF. CDR3 bases: TGCGCCAGCAGCTTGGAACCGGGACAGGGGACTGAGCAGTTCTTC.

This clone was seen only a few times. The genes are TRBV7-8 and TRBJ2-2; D not resolved. Between the trimmed V and J ends, which lost 6 bases and 7 bases, there was a span of 9 bases. CDR1 SGHVS and CDR2 FQNEAQ come from the germline V gene. The CDR3 consists of 12 residues. CDR3 bases: TGTGCCAGCAGGCAGTCTCTCGGGGAGCTGTTTTTT. The encoded protein is CASRQSLGELFF. The whole variable domain, filled in from reference TRBV7-8 and TRBJ2-2, reads GAGVSQSPRYKVAKRGQDVALRCDPISGHVSLFWYQQALGQGPEFLTYFQNEAQLDKSGLPSDRFFAERPEGSVSTLKIQRTQQEDSAVYLCASRQSLGELFFGEGSRLTVL.

This clone has more than one count but fewer than ten. The rearrangement joins TRBV5-1 to TRBJ1-2; 10 nucleotides agree with TRBD1. V was pared by 5 bases and J by 8 bases, with 12 bases of the junction left unmatched. Germline V gene sequence: CDR1 SGHRS, CDR2 YFSETQ. This CDR3 contains 15 residues. Written as DNA, the CDR3 is TGCGCCAGCAGGCCGACAGGGGGCGCGACAAAGGGCTACACCTTC. Its protein product is CASRPTGGATKGYTF.

The CDR3 reads CASSPGGRDIQYF. The CDR3 nucleotides are TGTGCCAGCAGCCCAGGAGGGAGGGACATTCAGTACTTC. The gene calls are TRBV7-2 and TRBJ2-4, with 7 bases fitting TRBD2. V lost 5 bases and J lost 8; bases outside the gene matches: 6. Germline V gene data show CDR1 as SGHTA and CDR2 as FQGNSA. This CDR3 is 13 amino acids long.

The chain links TRBV6-4 to TRBJ2-1; D perhaps matches TRBD2 (6 bases). The germline gives CDR1 MRHNA, CDR2 SNTAGT. V was shortened by 4 bases and J by 1 base, with 14 bases between the two germline ends. The CDR3 is made up of 16 amino acids. The CDR3 DNA is TGTGCCAGCAGTGCGGGAACGGGAGAGTCCTACAATGAGCAGTTCTTC. This gives the protein CASSAGTGESYNEQFF.

The chain combines TRBV5-5 with TRBJ1-5, with 10 bases fitting TRBD1. Germline CDR1 and CDR2: SGHKS and YYEKEE (reference sequence). Trimming at V came to 2 bases and at J to 3 bases, leaving 5 bases not matched to a gene. This CDR3 comprises 16 residues. CDR3 DNA sequence: TGTGCCAGCAGCTTTGGACAGGGGGGGAACAATCAGCCCCAGCATTTT. Amino acids: CASSFGQGGNNQPQHF.

This sequence joins TRBV27 and TRBJ2-1; TRBD2 agrees at 14 bases. V shed 5 bases and J 7 bases; nucleotides not matched to a gene: 4. Germline CDR1 reads MNHEY; CDR2 reads SMNVEV (reference sequence). The CDR3 has 15 amino acids. The CDR3 region has the DNA TGTGCCAGCAGTGCGACTAGCGGGGGGGCTAATGAGCAGTTCTTC. Translated, it gives CASSATSGGANEQFF.

The count of this clone is one. J is TRBJ2-7 and V is TRBV7-2; the D is unclear. The CDR3 covers 13 residues. Trimming stripped 0 bases from V and 1 base from J, with 4 bases between. CDR1 and CDR2 from the germline V gene are SGHTA and FQGNSA. The CDR3 nucleotides are TGTGCCAGCAGCTTAGCGGAGTCCTACGAGCAGTACTTC. It yields the protein CASSLAESYEQYF.

This clone was found a few times. The V call is TRBV15, the J call TRBJ2-1; 11 nucleotides agree with TRBD2. Per the germline V gene, CDR1 is LNHNV and CDR2 is YYDKDF (reference sequence). The CDR3 has 17 residues. V gave up 6 bases and J gave up 4 bases; unmatched junction bases: 11. The CDR3 DNA is TGTGCCACCAGTCCTAGCGGGGGGATTATAATATACAATGAGCAGTTCTTC. This codes for CATSPSGGIIIYNEQFF. The variable domain in full, completed from reference TRBV15 and TRBJ2-1, reads DAMVIQNPRYQVTQFGKPVTLSCSQTLNHNVMYWYQQKSSQAPKLLFHYYDKDFNNEADTPDNFQSRRPNTSFCFLDIRSPGLGDTAMYLCATSPSGGIIIYNEQFFGPGTRLTVL.